The subject of this entry is one T cell receptor (beta chain). The data were taken from a study of OX40 agonist ivuxolimab in advanced cancers. Profiled with immunoSEQ multiplex PCR; TCRdb holds only in-frame clones, not every one. The sample has under 50,000 clones, around 86% seen once; the top ten hold 15%. Sequenced material: CD4+ or CD8+ T cells sorted from blood, taken in a trial of the OX40 agonist ivuxolimab. This receptor was taken from an adult with an advanced solid tumor such as melanoma, head and neck, liver or kidney cancer.

The CDR3 spells CATSPGAAGTDTQYF. The CDR3 nucleotides are TGTGCCACCAGCCCGGGAGCCGCAGGCACAGATACGCAGTATTTT. The rearrangement joins TRBV15 to TRBJ2-3; weak D call: TRBD2 (6 bases). CDR1 and CDR2 (germline): LNHNV, YYDKDF (reference sequence). The ends were cut back, 5 bases at V and 1 base at J, with 13 bases in the middle. This CDR3 region has 15 residues.